These T cell receptor beta chains were read from a single sample in a study of cytomegalovirus exposure and HLA in healthy donors. Only in-frame clones appear in the TCRdb table, and some are missing; sequencing was by immunoSEQ multiplex PCR. The repertoire holds 110,000 or so clones, around 89% seen once, with 1.5% to 2% in the top ten. Material: PBMCs. Every receptor here comes from a man younger than 35 in good health and CMV-seronegative. Both conserved end residues are part of each CDR3. D genes are given only for firm matches. Clone size is shown for a subset of rows, as once, few, many or a class of expanded clone.

>NA|NA|13|TRBJ1-5|TRBV28
CASRGQPNQPQHF
TGTGCCAGCAGGGGGCAACCTAATCAGCCCCAGCATTTT
>NA|TRBD2|18|TRBJ2-7|TRBV25-1
CASSDFSGRAGSSYEQYF
TGTGCCAGCAGTGATTTTAGCGGGAGGGCCGGGAGCTCCTACGAGCAGTACTTC
>NA|NA|15|TRBJ2-7|TRBV11-2
CASSLGGAKAYEQYF
TGTGCCAGCAGCTTAGGGGGAGCAAAGGCCTACGAGCAGTACTTC
>NA|TRBD1|18|TRBJ1-2|TRBV27
CASSRSPGQGLPDYGYTF
TGTGCCAGCAGTAGATCTCCGGGACAGGGTCTTCCCGACTATGGCTACACCTTC
>NA|NA|15|TRBJ2-7|TRBV11-2
CASSLAGPRGGEQYF
TGTGCCAGCAGTCTGGCCGGGCCAAGGGGAGGCGAGCAGTACTTC
>NA|TRBD2|16|TRBJ2-5|TRBV11-3
CASSLVGGRLGETQYF
TGTGCCAGCAGCTTAGTCGGCGGGAGGCTTGGAGAGACCCAGTACTTC
>few|NA|14|TRBJ2-2|TRBV6-6
CASRDNANTGELFF
TGTGCCAGCAGGGACAACGCGAACACCGGGGAGCTGTTTTTT
>NA|NA|15|TRBJ1-1|TRBV6-5
CASSYSMSGNTEAFF
TGTGCCAGCAGTTACTCGATGTCAGGCAACACTGAAGCTTTCTTT
>NA|NA|14|TRBJ1-2|TRBV6-1
CASSENRVYYGYTF
TGTGCCAGCAGTGAAAACAGGGTATACTATGGCTACACCTTC
>once|TRBD1|13|TRBJ1-2|TRBV28
CASSYQGARGYTF
TGTGCCAGCAGTTACCAGGGGGCACGGGGCTACACCTTC
>NA|TRBD2|16|TRBJ2-7|TRBV28
CASSLPLAGGPYEQYF
TGTGCCAGCAGTCTACCCCTAGCGGGAGGGCCATACGAGCAGTACTTC
>once|TRBD2|15|TRBJ2-7|TRBV11-2
CASSDRLAGGNGQYF
TGTGCCAGCAGCGATAGACTAGCGGGGGGGAACGGGCAGTACTTC
>NA|TRBD1|13|TRBJ1-2|TRBV6-5
CASKTGTNYGYTF
TGTGCCAGCAAGACAGGGACCAACTATGGCTACACCTTC
>once|TRBD1|14|TRBJ1-5|TRBV28
CASSQTGASQPQHF
TGTGCCAGCAGTCAAACAGGGGCTTCCCAGCCCCAGCATTTT
>NA|TRBD1|16|TRBJ2-7|TRBV15
CATSRDRRQGAHEQYF
TGTGCCACCAGCAGAGATAGAAGACAGGGGGCCCACGAGCAGTACTTC